One sample yielded the 30 T cell receptor beta chains listed below, sequenced in a study of regulatory T cells in long-lasting Graves disease. CDR3 regions were amplified by Arm-PCR using iRepertoire HTBI primers to build TCR beta libraries. TCRdb analysed the multiplex PCR reads with MiXCR anew, one entry per CDR3 protein. The top ten hold around 30% of the sample, which has a few hundred thousand distinct CDR3 sequences, 23% seen once. Time point specified: persistent/refractory GD, antithyroid drugs over 5 years with positive TRAb. PBMCs provided the RNA from which the TCR library was made. Sample: peripheral blood mononuclear cells (PBMCs), taken when the disease was refractory, from a patient treated with antithyroid drugs. These receptor sequences come from a middle-aged woman with Graves disease.

This clonotype was detected ten times or more. The rearrangement joins TRBV28 to TRBJ2-2; the match to TRBD1 covers 8 bases. V trimming: 6 bases; J trimming: 5 bases; junction bases outside the gene matches: 8. In germline, CDR1 is MDHEN, CDR2 SYDVKM. The CDR3 consists of 15 residues. The CDR3 loop reads CASSHGQGRTGELFF. Here the CDR3 DNA reads TGTGCCAGCAGCCACGGACAGGGTCGGACCGGGGAGCTGTTTTTT.

The V call is TRBV20-1, the J call TRBJ1-5; D remains ambiguous. Trimming cost V 6 bases and J 7 bases, with 16 bases left between them. This CDR3 spans 13 amino acids. Germline V lookup: CDR1 DFQATT, CDR2 SNEGSKA (reference sequence). The CDR3 spells CSARDPAGQPQHF. The CDR3 bases are TGCAGTGCCCGCGACCCCGCGGGCCAGCCCCAGCATTTT.

CDR3 in amino acids: CASSHWDANTGELFF. Written as DNA, the CDR3 is TGTGCCAGCAGCCATTGGGACGCGAACACCGGGGAGCTGTTTTTT. The V call is TRBV11-2, the J call TRBJ2-2, with D perhaps given as TRBD1 or TRBD2 (5 bases each). The germline V and J ends were trimmed by 5 bases and 0 bases, with 10 bases remaining between them. Germline V lookup: CDR1 SGHAT, CDR2 FQNNGV. CDR3 length equals 15 residues.

The rearrangement joins TRBV2 to TRBJ2-7, with 13 bases that match TRBD2. V lost 6 bases, J lost 4 bases, and 15 bases stayed unmatched. The CDR3 is 18 residues long. Germline V CDR1 and CDR2: SNHLY, FYNNEI. CDR3 DNA: TGTGCCAGCAGCACCCGGACTAGCGGGAGATCTGTGTGGTACGAGCAGTACTTC. It encodes CASSTRTSGRSVWYEQYF.

This chain uses TRBV5-1 with TRBJ1-4; the match to TRBD1 covers 12 bases. V gave up 4 bases and J gave up 8 bases; unmatched junction bases: 6. Germline V gene data show CDR1 as SGHRS and CDR2 as YFSETQ. The CDR3 is made up of 15 amino acids. The CDR3, as DNA: TGCGCCAGCAGCCAAGGGGACAGGGGGCAGGAAAAACTGTTTTTT. Translating gives CASSQGDRGQEKLFF.

Note on this clonotype: A far larger clone is off by one base, so a read error is likely. CDR3 protein: CASSLRGTSHEQYF. The DNA for the CDR3 is TGTGCCAGCAGTCTAAGAGGGACAAGTCACGAGCAGTACTTC. The gene calls are TRBV12-3 or TRBV12-4 and TRBJ2-7; tentatively, D is TRBD1 (6 bases). The ends were cut back, 5 bases at V and 5 bases at J, with 16 bases in the middle. This CDR3 has 14 residues.

This chain links TRBV2 with TRBJ2-1; 7 nucleotides align to TRBD1. The CDR3 is 18 residues long. Germline CDR1 reads SNHLY; CDR2 reads FYNNEI. Unmatched junction bases numbered 19, after V lost 5 bases and J lost 6 bases. CDR3 bases: TGTGCCAGCAGTAAGGGACAGCCTCAATGGCCATTCGGCAATGAGCAGTTCTTC. It codes for CASSKGQPQWPFGNEQFF.

This clonotype appeared many times. The chain employs TRBV9 and TRBJ2-2, with unresolved D. Trimming cost V 4 bases and J 6 bases, with 10 bases left between them. There are 13 residues in the CDR3. Per germline, CDR1 SGDLS and CDR2 YYNGEE. The chain's CDR3 is CASSPPRAGELFF. Written as DNA, the CDR3 is TGTGCCAGCAGCCCGCCCCGGGCCGGGGAGCTGTTTTTT.

In this sample, this clonotype turned up a few times. The rearrangement joins TRBV12-3 or TRBV12-4 to TRBJ1-1; D not resolved. This CDR3 is built from 16 residues. Trimming took 6 bases from V and 4 from J, leaving 21 bases between them. The DNA for the CDR3 is TGTGCCAGCAGCCCCGTCGGCGGGTCATCAACCACTGAAGCTTTCTTT. This sequence encodes CASSPVGGSSTTEAFF.

V is TRBV28 and J is TRBJ1-3; D is undetermined. V lost 7 bases to trimming and J lost 0 bases, with 10 bases between them. From germline, CDR1 is MDHEN and CDR2 SYDVKM. The CDR3 contains 14 residues. CDR3 DNA: TGTGCCAGCAATCGTCCTGGCTCTGGAAACACCATATATTTT. As protein: CASNRPGSGNTIYF.

This clonotype was counted at least ten times. V usage is TRBV6-1 and J usage is TRBJ1-2; 7 bases line up with TRBD1. CDR3 size: 13 residues. CDR1 and CDR2 (germline): MNHNS, SASEGT. The V and J ends lost 10 bases and 4 bases, in that order; junction bases with no gene match: 9. DNA for the CDR3: TGTGCCACCCGGGACAGAGGCACCTATGGCTACACCTTC. Translating it yields CATRDRGTYGYTF.

The chain joins TRBV5-1 to TRBJ1-4; TRBD1 aligns across 8 bases. Germline V CDR1 and CDR2: SGHRS, YFSETQ. The ends lost 2 bases at V and 6 bases at J; junction bases unmatched: 12. The CDR3 sequence is 17 residues long. This CDR3 is CASSLTIQGAGDEKLFF. CDR3 in DNA: TGCGCCAGCAGCTTAACAATTCAGGGGGCAGGAGATGAAAAACTGTTTTTT.

The chain has TRBV7-9 and TRBJ1-3; a weak D match, TRBD1 (5 bases). The CDR3 runs to 17 residues. Germline CDR1 SEHNR, CDR2 FQNEAQ (reference sequence). Trimming shortened V by 6 bases and J by 7 bases, and 25 bases separated the two germline ends. CDR3 nucleotides: TGTGCCAGCAGTCATACAAGAGGACACCTAGATATCAACACCATATATTTT. Encoded protein: CASSHTRGHLDINTIYF.

The chain is built from TRBV9 and TRBJ2-7, with 7 bases aligning to TRBD1. Unmatched junction bases numbered 11, after V lost 3 bases and J lost 5 bases. CDR3 length: 15 amino acids. The germline V gene encodes CDR1 SGDLS and CDR2 YYNGEE. CDR3 DNA sequence: TGTGCCAGCAGCGCAACAGGGGAAAAGAACGACGAGCAGTACTTC. This translates into CASSATGEKNDEQYF.

This clonotype appeared many times. The chain uses TRBV11-2 and TRBJ2-2; D gene unclear. This CDR3 spans 12 amino acids. V was clipped by 4 bases and J by 6 bases, with 6 bases between them. In germline, CDR1 is SGHAT, CDR2 FQNNGV. CDR3 loop: CASSSLPGELFF. CDR3 bases: TGTGCCAGCAGCTCCTTGCCCGGGGAGCTGTTTTTT.

This clonotype showed up many times. The chain employs TRBV29-1 and TRBJ2-7; 7 positions agree with TRBD2. CDR3 length: 14 residues. Trimming at V came to 4 bases and at J to 7 bases, leaving 13 bases not matched to a gene. Germline CDR1 and CDR2: SQVTM and ANQGSEA. CDR3 amino acids: CSVGSGGGAEEQYF. Here the CDR3 DNA reads TGCAGCGTTGGGTCCGGGGGAGGGGCGGAGGAGCAGTACTTC.

V gene TRBV28 combines with J gene TRBJ1-1; TRBD1 matches at 8 bases. In germline, CDR1 is MDHEN, CDR2 SYDVKM. V dropped 8 bases and J dropped 1; count of bases not matched to a gene: 12. The CDR3 runs to 16 residues. The CDR3 nucleotides read TGTGCCAGCTCACCTTATCTGGGACAGGAGAACACTGAAGCTTTCTTT. It encodes CASSPYLGQENTEAFF.

This clonotype was seen many times. This chain joins TRBV19 and TRBJ2-7, with D perhaps TRBD1 or TRBD2 (5 bases each). The germline V gene encodes CDR1 LNHDA and CDR2 SQIVND (reference sequence). The CDR3 totals 14 residues. The V end was cut by 4 bases, the J end by 3 bases, with 13 bases between. The CDR3 here is CASSTGTGRYEQYF. In DNA, the CDR3 is TGTGCCAGTAGTACCGGGACGGGGCGCTACGAGCAGTACTTC.

This clonotype was detected many times. The CDR3: CASSFAGSGNTIYF. CDR3 DNA: TGTGCCAGCAGTTTCGCGGGCTCTGGAAACACCATATATTTT. The V gene is TRBV28, the J gene TRBJ1-3, with D uncertain. The CDR3 consists of 14 residues. The germline V and J ends were trimmed by 3 bases and 0 bases, with 6 bases remaining between them. The germline V gene encodes CDR1 MDHEN and CDR2 SYDVKM.

This clonotype was detected many times. This sequence joins TRBV12-3 or TRBV12-4 and TRBJ2-5; no clear D gene. Between the trimmed V and J ends, which lost 6 bases and 2 bases, there was a span of 10 bases. CDR3 size: 13 residues. The CDR3 nucleotides are TGTGCCAGCAGCAAGCAGACACAAGAGACCCAGTACTTC. It is translated as CASSKQTQETQYF.

This clonotype was seen repeatedly, ten times or more. The V and J genes are TRBV27 and TRBJ2-5; no clear D gene. The CDR3 sequence is 13 residues long. V lost 5 bases and J 2 bases, leaving 9 bases between the germline ends. In germline, CDR1 is MNHEY, CDR2 SMNVEV (reference sequence). CDR3 protein: CASSRYGQETQYF. For the CDR3, the DNA is TGTGCCAGCAGTAGATACGGGCAAGAGACCCAGTACTTC.

The V gene is TRBV20-1, the J gene TRBJ2-7; the match to TRBD2 covers 7 bases. Trimming at V came to 0 bases and at J to 0 bases, leaving 5 bases not matched to a gene. CDR3 length equals 15 residues. Germline V CDR1 and CDR2: DFQATT, SNEGSKA (reference sequence). The DNA of the CDR3 is TGCAGTGCTAGAGATACGGGCGGGAGCTCCTACGAGCAGTACTTC. Its protein is CSARDTGGSSYEQYF.

This clonotype was found many times. The chain recombines TRBV20-1 with TRBJ2-5; 11 bases are shared with TRBD2. The length of the CDR3 is 16 residues. Germline V lookup: CDR1 DFQATT, CDR2 SNEGSKA (reference sequence). V was pared by 6 bases and J by 4 bases, with 13 bases of the junction left unmatched. CDR3 DNA sequence: TGCAGTGCCGAAGCGGTAGCGGGAGGGCCTTTAGAGACCCAGTACTTC. It is translated as CSAEAVAGGPLETQYF.

This clonotype turned up a few times. The gene calls are TRBV10-3 and TRBJ1-3; 9 bases map to TRBD1. The CDR3 contains 16 residues. Per the germline V gene, CDR1 is ENHRY and CDR2 is SYGVKD. Trimming at V came to 2 bases and at J to 0 bases, leaving 2 bases not matched to a gene. The CDR3 region is CAISERQGVSGNTIYF. The CDR3 DNA sequence: TGTGCCATCAGTGAGAGACAGGGGGTCTCTGGAAACACCATATATTTT.

This clonotype was recorded at least ten times. This sequence joins TRBV13 and TRBJ1-4; TRBD1 aligns across 7 bases. Germline CDR1 PRHDT, CDR2 FYEKMQ (reference sequence). V was clipped by 2 bases and J by 4 bases; unmatched bases: 1. The CDR3 covers 14 residues. DNA of the CDR3: TGTGCCAGCAGCTTAAGGGGGCTTAATGAAAAACTGTTTTTT. Translation: CASSLRGLNEKLFF.

This clonotype has ten or more counts. V gene TRBV28 combines with J gene TRBJ1-1, with 9 bases that match TRBD1. CDR1 and CDR2 from the germline V gene are MDHEN and SYDVKM. Losses at the gene ends were 6 bases for V and 3 bases for J; bases not matched to a gene: 5. The CDR3 is 14 amino acids. CDR3 DNA sequence: TGTGCCAGCAGGGGACAGGGTTTGGACACTGAAGCTTTCTTT. This gives the protein CASRGQGLDTEAFF.

Note on this clonotype: A much larger clone lies a single base off, so this may be a read error. The genes are TRBV3-1 and TRBJ2-6; TRBD1 is a possible D gene (5 bases). The germline V gene encodes CDR1 LGHDT and CDR2 YNNKEL (reference sequence). This CDR3 comprises 17 residues. The CDR3 reads CASSQGGTHSGANALTF. The CDR3 region has the DNA TGTGCCAGCAGCCAAGGGGGCACCCACTCTGGGGCCAACGCCCTGACTTTC.

This clonotype was recorded many times. The chain combines TRBV7-9 with TRBJ2-5; D perhaps matches TRBD2 (5 bases). The CDR3 spans 15 residues. Germline values: CDR1 SEHNR, CDR2 FQNEAQ (reference sequence). Trimming stripped 2 bases from V and 3 bases from J, with 13 bases between. Here the CDR3 DNA reads TGTGCCAGCAGCTTAACCCCCCCGAGGGAAGAGACCCAGTACTTC. This encodes CASSLTPPREETQYF.

As concerns this clonotype: The junction departs from germline at one end; a sequencing error may be responsible. CDR3 DNA: TGTGCCGTCAGTTCCGAGGCAGGGGAGGCTTATGGCTACACCTTC. This translates into CAVSSEAGEAYGYTF. The chain is built from TRBV10-3 and TRBJ1-2, with a weak D call TRBD1 (6 bases). Germline V gives CDR1 ENHRY, CDR2 SYGVKD. CDR3 length: 15 amino acids.

The chain combines TRBV3-1 with TRBJ2-2; 8 bases agree with TRBD1. CDR3 length: 16 amino acids. Germline CDR1 is LGHDT and CDR2 is YNNKEL (reference sequence). V lost 3 bases, J lost 1 base, and 4 bases stayed unmatched. For the CDR3, the DNA is TGTGCCAGCAGCCACAGAGGGACAGGGAACACCGGGGAGCTGTTTTTT. As protein: CASSHRGTGNTGELFF.